This TCR beta chain was sequenced in a study of shared clonotypes between healthy human individuals. Germline V gives CDR1 SGDLS, CDR2 YYNGEE. The V gene lost 1 base and the J gene lost 6 bases, with 10 bases spanning the gap. The CDR3 contains 14 residues. Note on this clone: Its antigen is as yet unknown.

General observations from the study: The authors expected sequencing depth to affect clonotype sharing among donors. Naive subsets generally exceeded memory subsets in estimated richness.

Every donor was a Caucasian adult from Nashville, Tennessee. Once extracted for a subset, genomic DNA was divided evenly among several immunoSEQ plates. Libraries were prepared by immunoSEQ multiplex PCR; TCRdb keeps only in-frame clonotypes and omits some of them. Of about 1.1 million clones in the sample, around 78% were seen once. This chain joins TRBV9 and TRBJ2-2; D gene unclear. Source material: memory CD4+ T cells from PBMCs. Described subset: CD45RA-negative fraction. This clonotype originated in a man younger than 35 in good health. Some clones in this sample may be carry-over from other donors' samples. CDR3 sequence reads: CASSVTGPPGELFF. As DNA, the CDR3 is TGTGCCAGCAGCGTAACTGGCCCACCCGGGGAGCTGTTTTTT.